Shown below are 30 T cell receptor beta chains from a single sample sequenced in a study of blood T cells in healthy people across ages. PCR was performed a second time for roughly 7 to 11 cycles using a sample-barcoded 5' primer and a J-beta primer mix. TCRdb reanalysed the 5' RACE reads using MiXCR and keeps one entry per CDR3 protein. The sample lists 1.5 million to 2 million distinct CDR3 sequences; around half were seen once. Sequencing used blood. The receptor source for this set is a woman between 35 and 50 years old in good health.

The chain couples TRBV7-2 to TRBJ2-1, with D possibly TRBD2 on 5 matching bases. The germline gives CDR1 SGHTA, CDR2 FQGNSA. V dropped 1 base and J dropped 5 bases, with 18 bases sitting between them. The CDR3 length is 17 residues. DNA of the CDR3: TGTGCCAGCAGCTTAGATTTTCGGGGTGGGCCAAACAATGAGCAGTTCTTC. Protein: CASSLDFRGGPNNEQFF.

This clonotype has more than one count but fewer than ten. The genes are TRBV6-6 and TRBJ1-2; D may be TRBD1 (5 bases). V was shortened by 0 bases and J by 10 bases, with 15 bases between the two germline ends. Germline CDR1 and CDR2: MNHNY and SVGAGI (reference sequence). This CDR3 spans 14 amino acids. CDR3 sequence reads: CASSYSGVRSPYTF. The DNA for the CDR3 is TGTGCCAGCAGTTACTCGGGGGTTCGCAGTCCCTACACCTTC.

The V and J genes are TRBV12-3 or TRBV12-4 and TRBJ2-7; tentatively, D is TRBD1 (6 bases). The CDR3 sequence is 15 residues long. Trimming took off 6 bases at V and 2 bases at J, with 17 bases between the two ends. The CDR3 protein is CASRENIGDTYEQYF. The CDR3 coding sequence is TGTGCCAGCAGAGAAAACATTGGGGACACCTACGAGCAGTACTTC.

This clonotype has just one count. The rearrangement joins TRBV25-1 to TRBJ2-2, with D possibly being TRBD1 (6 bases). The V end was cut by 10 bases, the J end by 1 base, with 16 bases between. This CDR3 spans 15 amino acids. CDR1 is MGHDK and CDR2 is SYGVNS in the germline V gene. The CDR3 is CATKESGVNTGELFF. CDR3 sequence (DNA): TGTGCCACCAAAGAGTCAGGGGTGAACACCGGGGAGCTGTTTTTT.

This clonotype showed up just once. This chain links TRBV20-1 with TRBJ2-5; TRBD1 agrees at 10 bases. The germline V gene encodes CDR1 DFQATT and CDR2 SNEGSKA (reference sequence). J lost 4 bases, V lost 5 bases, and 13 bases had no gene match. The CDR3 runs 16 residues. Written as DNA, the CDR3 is TGCAGTGCTGCGGACAGGGGGTGGGCGATTGGAGAGACCCAGTACTTC. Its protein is CSAADRGWAIGETQYF.

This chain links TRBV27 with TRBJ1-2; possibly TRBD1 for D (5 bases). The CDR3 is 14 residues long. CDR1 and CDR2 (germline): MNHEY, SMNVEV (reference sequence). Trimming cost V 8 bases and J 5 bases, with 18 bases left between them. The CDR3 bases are TGTGCCAGCGCCGAGCGGGGGGATCATTATGGCTACACCTTC. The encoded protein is CASAERGDHYGYTF.

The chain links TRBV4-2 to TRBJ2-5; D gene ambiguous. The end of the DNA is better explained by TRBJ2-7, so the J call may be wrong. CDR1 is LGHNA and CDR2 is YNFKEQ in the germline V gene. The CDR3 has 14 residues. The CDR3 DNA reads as TGTGCCAGCAGCCAAGCTACCCTCCGGGACGAGCAGTACTTC. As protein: CASSQATLRDEQYF.

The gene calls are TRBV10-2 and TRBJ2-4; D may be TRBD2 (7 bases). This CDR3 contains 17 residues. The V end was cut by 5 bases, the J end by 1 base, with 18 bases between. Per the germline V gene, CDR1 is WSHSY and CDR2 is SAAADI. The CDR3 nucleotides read TGCGCCAGCAGTTTAGCGGTGGGGGGGGGCGCCAAAAACATTCAGTACTTC. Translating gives CASSLAVGGGAKNIQYF.

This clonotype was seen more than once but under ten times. CDR3 DNA sequence: TGTGCCAGCAGCTCTAGAGAGAGCTCCTACAATGAGCAGTTCTTC. It specifies CASSSRESSYNEQFF. J is TRBJ2-1 and V is TRBV13; no firm D call. Germline CDR1 and CDR2: PRHDT and FYEKMQ (reference sequence). V lost 4 bases to trimming and J lost 0 bases, with 10 bases between them. The CDR3 extends over 15 amino acids.

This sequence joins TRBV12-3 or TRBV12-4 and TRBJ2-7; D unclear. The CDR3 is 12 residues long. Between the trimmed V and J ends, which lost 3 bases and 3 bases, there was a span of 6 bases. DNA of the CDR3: TGTGCCAGCAGTTTTCTGAACTACGAGCAGTACTTC. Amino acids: CASSFLNYEQYF.

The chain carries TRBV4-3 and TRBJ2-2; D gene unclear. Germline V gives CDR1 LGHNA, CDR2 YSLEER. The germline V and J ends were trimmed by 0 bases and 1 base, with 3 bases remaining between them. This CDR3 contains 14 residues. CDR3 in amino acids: CASSQDGNTGELFF. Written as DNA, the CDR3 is TGCGCCAGCAGCCAAGACGGGAACACCGGGGAGCTGTTTTTT.

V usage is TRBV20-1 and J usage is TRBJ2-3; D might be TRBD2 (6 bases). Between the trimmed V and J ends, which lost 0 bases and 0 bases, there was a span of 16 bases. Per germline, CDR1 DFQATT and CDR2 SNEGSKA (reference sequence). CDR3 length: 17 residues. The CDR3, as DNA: TGCAGTGCTAGAGATATGAAAGCGGGTACTAGCACAGATACGCAGTATTTT. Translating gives CSARDMKAGTSTDTQYF.

CDR3 coding DNA: TGTGCCAGCAGCCCTACGGGACAGGGGATCTCTGGGGCCAACGTCCTGACTTTC. This gives the protein CASSPTGQGISGANVLTF. The chain has TRBV2 and TRBJ2-6; 10 nucleotides agree with TRBD1. The junction had 8 bases not matched to a gene; V was cut back by 6 bases and J by 0 bases. Germline values: CDR1 SNHLY, CDR2 FYNNEI. The CDR3 runs 18 residues.

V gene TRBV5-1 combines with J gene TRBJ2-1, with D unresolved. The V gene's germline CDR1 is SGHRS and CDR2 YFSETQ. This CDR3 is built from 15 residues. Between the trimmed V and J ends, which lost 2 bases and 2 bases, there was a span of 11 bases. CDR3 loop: CASSFPQETYNEQFF. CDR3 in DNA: TGCGCCAGCAGCTTCCCGCAGGAGACCTACAATGAGCAGTTCTTC.

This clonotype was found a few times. The CDR3 DNA reads TGCGCCAGCAGCTTGGGGATAGCGGGGGGGATCGACAATGAGCAGTTCTTC. This sequence encodes CASSLGIAGGIDNEQFF. The chain couples TRBV5-1 to TRBJ2-1; 11 nucleotides align to TRBD2. J was trimmed by 5 bases and V by 0 bases; bases with no gene match: 7. CDR1 is SGHRS and CDR2 is YFSETQ in the germline V gene. The CDR3 covers 17 residues.

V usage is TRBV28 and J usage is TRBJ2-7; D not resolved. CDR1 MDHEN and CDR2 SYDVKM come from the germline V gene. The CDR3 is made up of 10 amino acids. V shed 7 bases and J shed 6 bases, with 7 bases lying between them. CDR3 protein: CASNYPEQYF. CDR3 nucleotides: TGTGCCAGCAATTACCCCGAGCAGTACTTC.

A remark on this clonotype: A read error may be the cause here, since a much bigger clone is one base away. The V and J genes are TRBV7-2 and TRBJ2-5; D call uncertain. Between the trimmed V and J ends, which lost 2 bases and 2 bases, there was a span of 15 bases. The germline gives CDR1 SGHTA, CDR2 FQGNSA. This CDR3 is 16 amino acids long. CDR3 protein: CASSLRGFLDQETQYF. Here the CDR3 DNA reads TGTGCCAGCAGCTTACGCGGATTTTTGGATCAAGAGACCCAGTACTTC.

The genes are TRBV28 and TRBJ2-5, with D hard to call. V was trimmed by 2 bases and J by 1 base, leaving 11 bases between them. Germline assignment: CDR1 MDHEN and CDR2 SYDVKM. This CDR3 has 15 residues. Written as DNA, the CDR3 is TGTGCCAGCAGTTTAGGGTATTACGGCCAAGAGACCCAGTACTTC. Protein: CASSLGYYGQETQYF.

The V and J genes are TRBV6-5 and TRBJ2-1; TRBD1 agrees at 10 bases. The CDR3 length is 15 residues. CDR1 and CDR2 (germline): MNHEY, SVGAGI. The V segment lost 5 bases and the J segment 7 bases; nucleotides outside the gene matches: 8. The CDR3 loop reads CASSKLGTGENEQFF. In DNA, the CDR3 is TGTGCCAGCAGTAAACTCGGGACAGGGGAGAATGAGCAGTTCTTC.

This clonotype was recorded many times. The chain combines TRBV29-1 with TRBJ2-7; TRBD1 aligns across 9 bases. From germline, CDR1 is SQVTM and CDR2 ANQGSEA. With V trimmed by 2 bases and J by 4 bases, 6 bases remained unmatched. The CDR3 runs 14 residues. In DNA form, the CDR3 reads TGCAGCGTTGAATCACAGGGGGCTGGGTACGAGCAGTACTTC. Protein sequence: CSVESQGAGYEQYF.

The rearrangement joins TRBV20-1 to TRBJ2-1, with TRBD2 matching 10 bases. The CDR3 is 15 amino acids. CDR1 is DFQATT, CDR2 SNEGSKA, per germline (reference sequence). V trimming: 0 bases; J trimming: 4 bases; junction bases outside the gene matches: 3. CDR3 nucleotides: TGCAGTGCTAGAGATAGCGGGGGGAAATACAATGAGCAGTTCTTC. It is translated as CSARDSGGKYNEQFF.

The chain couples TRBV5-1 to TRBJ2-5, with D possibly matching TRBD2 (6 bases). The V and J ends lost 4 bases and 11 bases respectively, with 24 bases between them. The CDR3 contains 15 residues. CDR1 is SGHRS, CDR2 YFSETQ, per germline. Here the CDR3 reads CASSEVGKQAGQQYF. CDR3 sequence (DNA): TGCGCCAGCAGCGAGGTGGGGAAGCAAGCGGGCCAGCAGTACTTC.

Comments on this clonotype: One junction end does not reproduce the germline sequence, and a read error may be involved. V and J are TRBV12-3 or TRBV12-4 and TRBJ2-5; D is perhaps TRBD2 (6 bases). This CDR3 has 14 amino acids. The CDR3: CAGSSNGGQETQYF. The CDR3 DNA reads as TGTGCCGGCAGTTCTAATGGGGGGCAAGAGACCCAGTACTTC.

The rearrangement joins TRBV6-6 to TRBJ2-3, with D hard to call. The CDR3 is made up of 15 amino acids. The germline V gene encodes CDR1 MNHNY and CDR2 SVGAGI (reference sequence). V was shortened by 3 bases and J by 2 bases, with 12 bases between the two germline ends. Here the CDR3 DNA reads TGTGCCAGCAGTTATTCGACACAAAACACAGATACGCAGTATTTT. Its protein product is CASSYSTQNTDTQYF.

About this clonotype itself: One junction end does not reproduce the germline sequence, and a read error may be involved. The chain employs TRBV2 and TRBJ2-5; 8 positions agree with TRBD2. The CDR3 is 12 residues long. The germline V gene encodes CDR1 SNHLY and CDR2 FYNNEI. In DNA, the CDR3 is TGTACCAGCAGCGGGGGTGGAGAGACCCAGTACTTC. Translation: CTSSGGGETQYF.

This CDR3 is CASSPDRRAYEQYF. In DNA, the CDR3 is TGTGCCAGCAGCCCCGACAGGCGAGCCTACGAGCAGTACTTC. This chain links TRBV7-6 with TRBJ2-7, with D perhaps matching TRBD1 (6 bases). Germline CDR1 SGHVS, CDR2 FNYEAQ. This CDR3 contains 14 residues. V was cut by 5 bases and J by 2 bases, with 13 bases left in between.

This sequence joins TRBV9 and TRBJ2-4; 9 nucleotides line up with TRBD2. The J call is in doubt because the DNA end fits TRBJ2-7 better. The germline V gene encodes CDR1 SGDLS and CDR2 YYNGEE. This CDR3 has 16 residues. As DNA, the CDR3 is TGTGCCAGCAGCGTAGCTCAGCGGGGGGCATTCTACGAGCAGTACTTC. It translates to CASSVAQRGAFYEQYF.

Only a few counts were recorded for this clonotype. The CDR3 region has the DNA TGTGCCACCAGTGACCCTCTAACAGATACGCAGTATTTT. Protein sequence: CATSDPLTDTQYF. The gene calls are TRBV24-1 and TRBJ2-3; no reliable D call. V was trimmed by 4 bases and J by 3 bases, leaving 7 bases between them. Germline V lookup: CDR1 KGHDR, CDR2 SFDVKD. The CDR3 length is 13 residues.

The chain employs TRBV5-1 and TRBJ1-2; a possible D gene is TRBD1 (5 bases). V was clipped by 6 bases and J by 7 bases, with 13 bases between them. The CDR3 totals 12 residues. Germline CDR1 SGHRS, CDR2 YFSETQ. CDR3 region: CASTPGARGYTF. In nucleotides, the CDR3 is TGCGCCAGCACCCCTGGGGCTCGTGGCTACACCTTC.

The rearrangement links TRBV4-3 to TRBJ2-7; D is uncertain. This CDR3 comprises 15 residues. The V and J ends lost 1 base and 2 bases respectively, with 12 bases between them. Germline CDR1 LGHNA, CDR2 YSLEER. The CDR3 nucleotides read TGCGCCAGCAGCCAAGGTCGCAGTGGGGCCTACGAGCAGTACTTC. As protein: CASSQGRSGAYEQYF.